This T cell receptor beta chain emerged from a study of cytomegalovirus exposure and HLA in healthy donors. Worth noting for this clone: What it recognizes is unknown.

Vbeta (60) and Jbeta (13) primers were used in the PCR. Some clones are missing from TCRdb's copy, which holds only in-frame ones; the method was immunoSEQ multiplex PCR. The sample lists approximately 150,000 clones, roughly 85% occurring once. Whole-study findings and limits: With high specificity and sensitivity, the classifier reportedly diagnosed cytomegalovirus status. A few chains linked to CMV were shown in vitro to be specific for CMV antigens. It was likely that a cluster of highly shared sequence variants was a sequencing artifact. One variant, a missense change in DCLRE1C, was linked in a later analysis to TCR beta V- and J-gene trimming.

V lost 1 base, J lost 1 base, and 10 bases lay in between. Germline V gene data show CDR1 as SNHLY and CDR2 as FYNNEI. The length of the CDR3 is 15 residues. This receptor was obtained from a male donor in good health and CMV-seronegative. The sample taken for sequencing was PBMCs. V gene TRBV2 combines with J gene TRBJ1-1; D may be TRBD1 (5 bases). The CDR3, as DNA: TGTGCCAGCAGTGAAGGGACGGGGGGGAACACTGAAGCTTTCTTT. It is translated as CASSEGTGGNTEAFF.